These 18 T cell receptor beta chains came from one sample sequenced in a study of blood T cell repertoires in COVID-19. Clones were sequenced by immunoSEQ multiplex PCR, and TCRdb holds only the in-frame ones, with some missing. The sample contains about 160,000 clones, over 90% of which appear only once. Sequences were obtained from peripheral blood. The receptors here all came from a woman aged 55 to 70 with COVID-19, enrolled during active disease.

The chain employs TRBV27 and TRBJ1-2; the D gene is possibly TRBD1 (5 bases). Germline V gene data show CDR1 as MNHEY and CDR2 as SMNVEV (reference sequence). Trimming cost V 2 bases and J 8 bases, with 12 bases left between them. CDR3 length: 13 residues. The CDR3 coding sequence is TGTGCCAGCAGTTTACGGGGGACCGAGGGCTACACCTTC. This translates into CASSLRGTEGYTF.

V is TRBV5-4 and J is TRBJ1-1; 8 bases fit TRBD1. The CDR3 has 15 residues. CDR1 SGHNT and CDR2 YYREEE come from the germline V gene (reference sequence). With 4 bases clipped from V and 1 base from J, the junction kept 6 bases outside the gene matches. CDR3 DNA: TGTGCCAGCAGCCCAGGACAGGGTTCGAACACTGAAGCTTTCTTT. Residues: CASSPGQGSNTEAFF.

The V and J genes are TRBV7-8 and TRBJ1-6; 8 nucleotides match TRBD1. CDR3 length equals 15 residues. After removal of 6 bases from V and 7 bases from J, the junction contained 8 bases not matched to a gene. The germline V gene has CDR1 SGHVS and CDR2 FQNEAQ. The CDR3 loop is CASRKTGAFNSPLHF. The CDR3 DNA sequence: TGTGCCAGCAGAAAGACAGGGGCCTTCAATTCACCCCTCCACTTT. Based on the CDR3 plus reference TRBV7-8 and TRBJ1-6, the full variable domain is GAGVSQSPRYKVAKRGQDVALRCDPISGHVSLFWYQQALGQGPEFLTYFQNEAQLDKSGLPSDRFFAERPEGSVSTLKIQRTQQEDSAVYLCASRKTGAFNSPLHFGNGTRLTVT.

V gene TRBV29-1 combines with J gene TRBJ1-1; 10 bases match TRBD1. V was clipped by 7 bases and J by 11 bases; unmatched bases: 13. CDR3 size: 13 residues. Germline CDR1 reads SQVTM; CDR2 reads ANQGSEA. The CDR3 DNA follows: TGCAGCGAAGGGGACAGGGGTGGAACTGGGGCTTTCTTT. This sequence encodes CSEGDRGGTGAFF.

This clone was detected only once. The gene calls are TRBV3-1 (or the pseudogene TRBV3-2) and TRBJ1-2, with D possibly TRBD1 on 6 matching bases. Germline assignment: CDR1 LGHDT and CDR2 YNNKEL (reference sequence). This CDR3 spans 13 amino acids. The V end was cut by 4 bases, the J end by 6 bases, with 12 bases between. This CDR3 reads CASSRNRVDGYTF. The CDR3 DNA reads TGTGCCAGCAGCCGAAACAGGGTTGATGGCTACACCTTC.

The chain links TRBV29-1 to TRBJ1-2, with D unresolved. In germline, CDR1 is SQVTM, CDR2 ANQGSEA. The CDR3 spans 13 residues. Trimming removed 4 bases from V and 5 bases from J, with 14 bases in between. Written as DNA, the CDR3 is TGCAGCGTTGGATCCGAGAGACTGTATGGCTACACCTTC. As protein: CSVGSERLYGYTF.

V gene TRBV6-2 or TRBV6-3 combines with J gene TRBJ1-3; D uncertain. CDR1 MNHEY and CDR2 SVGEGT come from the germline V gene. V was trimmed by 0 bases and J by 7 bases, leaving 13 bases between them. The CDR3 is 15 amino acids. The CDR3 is CASSYSLILENTIYF. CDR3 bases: TGTGCCAGCAGTTACTCGTTAATCCTGGAGAACACCATATATTTT.

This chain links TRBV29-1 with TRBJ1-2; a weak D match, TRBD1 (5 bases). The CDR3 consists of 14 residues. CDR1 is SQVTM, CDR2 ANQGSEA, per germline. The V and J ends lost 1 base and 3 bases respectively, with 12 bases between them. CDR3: CSVEAQGLDYGYTF. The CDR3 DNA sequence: TGCAGCGTTGAAGCCCAGGGTCTCGACTATGGCTACACCTTC.

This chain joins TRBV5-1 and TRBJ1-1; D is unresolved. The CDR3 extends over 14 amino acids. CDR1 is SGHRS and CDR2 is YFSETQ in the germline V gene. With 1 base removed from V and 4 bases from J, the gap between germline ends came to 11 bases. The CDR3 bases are TGCGCCAGCAGCTTGAGACCGCGGGGCACTGAAGCTTTCTTT. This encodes CASSLRPRGTEAFF.

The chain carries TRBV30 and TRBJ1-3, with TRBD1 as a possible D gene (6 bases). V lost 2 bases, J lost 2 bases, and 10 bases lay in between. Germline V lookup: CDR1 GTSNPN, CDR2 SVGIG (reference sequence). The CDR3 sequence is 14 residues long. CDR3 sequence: CAWSKGHAGNTIYF. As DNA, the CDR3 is TGTGCCTGGAGTAAGGGACACGCTGGAAACACCATATATTTT.

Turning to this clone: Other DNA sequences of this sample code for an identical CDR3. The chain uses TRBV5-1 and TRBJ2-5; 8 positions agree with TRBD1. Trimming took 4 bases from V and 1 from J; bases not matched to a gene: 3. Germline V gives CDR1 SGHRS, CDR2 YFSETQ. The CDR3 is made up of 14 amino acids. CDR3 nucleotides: TGCGCCAGCAGCCCGGGACAGGTCCAAGAGACCCAGTACTTC. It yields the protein CASSPGQVQETQYF.

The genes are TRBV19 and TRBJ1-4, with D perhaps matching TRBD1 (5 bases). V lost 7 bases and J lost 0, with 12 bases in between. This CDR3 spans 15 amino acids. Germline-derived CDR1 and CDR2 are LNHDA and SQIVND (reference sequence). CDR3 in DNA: TGTGCCAGTACAGGGATTGGTGCAACTAATGAAAAACTGTTTTTT. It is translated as CASTGIGATNEKLFF. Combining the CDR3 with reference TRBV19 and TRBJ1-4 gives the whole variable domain DGGITQSPKYLFRKEGQNVTLSCEQNLNHDAMYWYRQDPGQGLRLIYYSQIVNDFQKGDIAEGYSVSREKKESFPLTVTSAQKNPTAFYLCASTGIGATNEKLFFGSGTQLSVL.

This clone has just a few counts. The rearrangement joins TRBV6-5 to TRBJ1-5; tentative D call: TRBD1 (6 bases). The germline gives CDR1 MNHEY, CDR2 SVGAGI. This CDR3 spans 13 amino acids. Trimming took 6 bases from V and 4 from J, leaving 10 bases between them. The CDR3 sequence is CASSGQQNQPQHF. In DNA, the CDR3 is TGTGCCAGCAGCGGACAGCAAAATCAGCCCCAGCATTTT.

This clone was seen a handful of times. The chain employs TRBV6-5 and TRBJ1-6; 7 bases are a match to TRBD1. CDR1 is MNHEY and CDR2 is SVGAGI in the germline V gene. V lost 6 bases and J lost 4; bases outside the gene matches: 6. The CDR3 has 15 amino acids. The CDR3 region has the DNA TGTGCCAGCAGCTGGACAGGTGTATATAATTCACCCCTCCACTTT. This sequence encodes CASSWTGVYNSPLHF.

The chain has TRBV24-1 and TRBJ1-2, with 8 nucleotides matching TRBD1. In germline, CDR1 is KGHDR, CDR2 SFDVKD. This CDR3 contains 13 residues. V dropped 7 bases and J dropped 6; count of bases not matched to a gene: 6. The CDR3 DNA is TGTGCCACCAGCTCCGGGACAGGAGATGGCTACACCTTC. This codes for CATSSGTGDGYTF.

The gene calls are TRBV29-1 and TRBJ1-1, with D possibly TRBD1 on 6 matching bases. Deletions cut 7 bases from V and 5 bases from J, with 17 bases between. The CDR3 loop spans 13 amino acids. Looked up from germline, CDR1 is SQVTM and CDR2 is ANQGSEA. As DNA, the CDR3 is TGCAGCGGGTGGTTGGGGAGGGGGACTGAAGCTTTCTTT. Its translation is CSGWLGRGTEAFF.

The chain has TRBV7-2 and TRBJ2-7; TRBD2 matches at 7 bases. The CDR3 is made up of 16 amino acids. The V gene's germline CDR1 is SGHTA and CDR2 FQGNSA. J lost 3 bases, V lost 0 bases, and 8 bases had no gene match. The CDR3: CASSLAASGLYYEQYF. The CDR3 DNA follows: TGTGCCAGCAGCTTAGCGGCTAGCGGTCTATACTACGAGCAGTACTTC.

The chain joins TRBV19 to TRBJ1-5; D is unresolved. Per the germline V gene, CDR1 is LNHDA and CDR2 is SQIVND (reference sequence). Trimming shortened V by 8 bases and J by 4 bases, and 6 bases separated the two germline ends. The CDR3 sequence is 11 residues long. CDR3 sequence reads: CASGGNQPQHF. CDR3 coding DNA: TGTGCCAGTGGAGGGAATCAGCCCCAGCATTTT.